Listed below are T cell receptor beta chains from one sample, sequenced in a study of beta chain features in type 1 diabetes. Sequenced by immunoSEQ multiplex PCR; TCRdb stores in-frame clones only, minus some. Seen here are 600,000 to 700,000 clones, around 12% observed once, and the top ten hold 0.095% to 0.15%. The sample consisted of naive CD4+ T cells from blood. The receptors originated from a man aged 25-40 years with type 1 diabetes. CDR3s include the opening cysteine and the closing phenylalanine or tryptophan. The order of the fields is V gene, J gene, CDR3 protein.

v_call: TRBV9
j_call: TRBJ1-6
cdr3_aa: CASSVGSGFGNSPLHF

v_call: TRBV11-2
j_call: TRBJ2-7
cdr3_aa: CASSLEVGTVKSSYEQYF

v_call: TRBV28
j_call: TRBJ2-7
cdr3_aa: CASSLNSPQGITPYEQYF

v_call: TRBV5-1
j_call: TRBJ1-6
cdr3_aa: CASSPGRGDSPLHF

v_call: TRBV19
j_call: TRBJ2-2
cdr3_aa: CASSILWGNTGELFF

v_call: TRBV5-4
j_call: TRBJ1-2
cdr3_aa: CASRGTGFGYTF

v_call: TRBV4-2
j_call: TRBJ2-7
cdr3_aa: CASSQVQDRNSYEQYF

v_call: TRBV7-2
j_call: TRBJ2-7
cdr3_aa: CASSLGTPSFMYF

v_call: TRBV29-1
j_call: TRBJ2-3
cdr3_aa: CSVAVYSGVTDTQYF

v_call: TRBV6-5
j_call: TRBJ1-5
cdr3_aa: CASSQYSGNQPQHF

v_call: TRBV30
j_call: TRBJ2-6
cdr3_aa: CAWNRGDGANVLTF

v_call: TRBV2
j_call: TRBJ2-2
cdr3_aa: CASSLAGGNTGELFF

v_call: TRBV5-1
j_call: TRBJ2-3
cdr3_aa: CASSGRLAGAGDTQYF

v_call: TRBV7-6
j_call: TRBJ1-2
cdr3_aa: CASSLSPGSGYTF

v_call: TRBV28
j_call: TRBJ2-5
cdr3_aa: CASSSGQVQETQYF

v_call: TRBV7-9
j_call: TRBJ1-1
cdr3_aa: CASSLGQNTEAFF

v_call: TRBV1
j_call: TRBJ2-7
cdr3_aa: CTSIPLAGGEQYF

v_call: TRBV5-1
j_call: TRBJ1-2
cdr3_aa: CASRTGLYGYTF

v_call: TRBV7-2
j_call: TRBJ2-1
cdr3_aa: CASSAYQQGNEQFF

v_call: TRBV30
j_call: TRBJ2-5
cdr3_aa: CAWSVGETQYF

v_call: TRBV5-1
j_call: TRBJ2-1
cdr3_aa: CASSVTTSEQFF

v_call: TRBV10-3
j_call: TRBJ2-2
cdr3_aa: CAISGLSNTGELFF

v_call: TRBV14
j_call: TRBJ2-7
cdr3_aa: CASSQQVPYEQYF

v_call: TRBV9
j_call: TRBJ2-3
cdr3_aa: CASSVIQEGSSTDTQYF

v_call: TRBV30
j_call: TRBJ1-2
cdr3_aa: CAWSRDSGGYTF

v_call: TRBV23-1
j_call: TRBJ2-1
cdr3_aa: CASRNYWSPLGNEQFF